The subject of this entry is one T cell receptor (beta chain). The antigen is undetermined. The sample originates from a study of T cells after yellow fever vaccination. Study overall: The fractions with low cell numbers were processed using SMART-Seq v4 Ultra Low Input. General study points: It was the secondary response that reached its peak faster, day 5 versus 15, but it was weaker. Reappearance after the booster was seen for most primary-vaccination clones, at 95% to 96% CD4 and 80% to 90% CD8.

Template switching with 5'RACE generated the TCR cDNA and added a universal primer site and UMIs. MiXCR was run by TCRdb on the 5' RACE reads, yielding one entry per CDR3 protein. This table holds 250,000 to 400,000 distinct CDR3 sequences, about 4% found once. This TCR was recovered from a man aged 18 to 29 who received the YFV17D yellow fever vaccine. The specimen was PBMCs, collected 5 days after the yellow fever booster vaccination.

CDR3 protein: CASSRTGAEADTQYF. CDR3 in DNA: TGTGCCAGCAGTCGGACAGGAGCTGAGGCAGATACGCAGTATTTT. The V and J genes are TRBV7-2 and TRBJ2-3; 7 bases match TRBD1. Per germline, CDR1 SGHTA and CDR2 FQGNSA. The CDR3 contains 15 residues. J was trimmed by 4 bases and V by 6 bases; bases with no gene match: 10.